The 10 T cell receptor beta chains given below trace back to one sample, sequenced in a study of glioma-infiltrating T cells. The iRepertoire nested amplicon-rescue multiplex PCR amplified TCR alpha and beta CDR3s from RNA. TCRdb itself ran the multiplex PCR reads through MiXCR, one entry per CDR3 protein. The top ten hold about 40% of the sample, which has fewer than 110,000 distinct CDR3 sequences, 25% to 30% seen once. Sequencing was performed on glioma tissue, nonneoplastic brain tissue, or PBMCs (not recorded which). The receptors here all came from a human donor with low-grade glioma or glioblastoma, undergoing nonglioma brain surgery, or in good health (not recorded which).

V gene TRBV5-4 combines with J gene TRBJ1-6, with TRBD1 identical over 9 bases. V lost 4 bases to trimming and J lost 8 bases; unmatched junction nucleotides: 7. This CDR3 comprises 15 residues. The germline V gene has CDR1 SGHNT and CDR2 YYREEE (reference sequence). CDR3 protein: CASSSGTGPYSPLHF. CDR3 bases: TGTGCCAGCAGCAGCGGGACAGGGCCTTATTCACCCCTCCACTTT.

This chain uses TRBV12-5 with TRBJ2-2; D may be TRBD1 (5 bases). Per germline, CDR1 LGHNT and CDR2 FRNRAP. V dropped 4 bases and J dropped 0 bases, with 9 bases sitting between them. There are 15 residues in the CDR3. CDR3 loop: CASGSRTTNTGELFF. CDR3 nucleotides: TGTGCTAGTGGTTCGCGGACAACGAACACCGGGGAGCTGTTTTTT.

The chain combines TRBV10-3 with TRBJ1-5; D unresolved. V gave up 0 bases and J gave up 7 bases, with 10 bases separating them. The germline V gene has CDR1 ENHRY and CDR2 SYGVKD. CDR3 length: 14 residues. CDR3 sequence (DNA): TGTGCCATCAGTGAGTCTGGAAGGGAACAGCCCCAGCATTTT. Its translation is CAISESGREQPQHF.

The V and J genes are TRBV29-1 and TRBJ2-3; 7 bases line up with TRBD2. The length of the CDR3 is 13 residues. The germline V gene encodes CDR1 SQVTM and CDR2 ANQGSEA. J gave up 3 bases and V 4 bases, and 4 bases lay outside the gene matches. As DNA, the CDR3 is TGCAGCGTTGTACCAGCGGGGACAGATACGCAGTATTTT. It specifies CSVVPAGTDTQYF.

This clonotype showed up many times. CDR3 nucleotides: TGTGCCAGGAAGGGTCTGCAGACCCAGTACTTC. Amino acids: CARKGLQTQYF. J is TRBJ2-5 and V is TRBV12-3 or TRBV12-4; D gene unclear. The CDR3 covers 11 residues. Trimming cost V 9 bases and J 6 bases, with 11 bases left between them.

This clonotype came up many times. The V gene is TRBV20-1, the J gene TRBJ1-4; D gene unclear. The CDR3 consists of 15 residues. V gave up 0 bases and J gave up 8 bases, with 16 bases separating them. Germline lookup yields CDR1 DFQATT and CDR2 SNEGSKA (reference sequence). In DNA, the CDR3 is TGCAGTGCTAGAGATCCAAGATTTAGAGAGGAAAAACTGTTTTTT. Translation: CSARDPRFREEKLFF.

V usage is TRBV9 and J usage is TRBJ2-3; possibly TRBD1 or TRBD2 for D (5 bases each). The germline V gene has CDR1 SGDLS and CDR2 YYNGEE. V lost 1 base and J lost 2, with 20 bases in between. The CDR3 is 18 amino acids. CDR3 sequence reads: CASSVSPLGTGYTDTQYF. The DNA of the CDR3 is TGTGCCAGCAGCGTATCCCCTCTTGGGACGGGTTACACAGATACGCAGTATTTT.

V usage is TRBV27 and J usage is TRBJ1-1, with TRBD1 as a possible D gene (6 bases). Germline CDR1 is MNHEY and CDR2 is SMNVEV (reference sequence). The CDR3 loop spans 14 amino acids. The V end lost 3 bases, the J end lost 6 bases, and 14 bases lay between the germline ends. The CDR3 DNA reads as TGTGCCAGCAGTTTTGCAGGGGCGGGGGCTGAAGCTTTCTTT. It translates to CASSFAGAGAEAFF.

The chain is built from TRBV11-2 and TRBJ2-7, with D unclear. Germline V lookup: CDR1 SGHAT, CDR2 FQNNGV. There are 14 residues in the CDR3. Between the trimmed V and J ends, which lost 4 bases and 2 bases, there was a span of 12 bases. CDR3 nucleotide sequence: TGTGCCAGCAGCTCCGACATTCGCGCCTACGAGCAGTACTTC. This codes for CASSSDIRAYEQYF.

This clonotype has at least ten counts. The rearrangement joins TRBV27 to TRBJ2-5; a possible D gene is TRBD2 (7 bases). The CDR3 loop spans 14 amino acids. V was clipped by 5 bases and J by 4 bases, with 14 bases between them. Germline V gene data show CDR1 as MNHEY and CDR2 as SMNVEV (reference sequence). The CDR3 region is CASSPLRGGETQYF. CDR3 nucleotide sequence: TGTGCCAGCAGTCCACTTAGGGGGGGAGAGACCCAGTACTTC.